The T cell receptor beta chain described here comes from a study of T cell changes during pregnancy in multiple sclerosis. TCRdb's table, derived via immunoSEQ multiplex PCR, lists solely in-frame clones and lacks some. The sample consists of tens of thousands of clones, 85% to 95% of them appearing once. V was trimmed by 1 base and J by 5 bases, leaving 15 bases between them. Germline V lookup: CDR1 SGHRS, CDR2 YFSETQ. There are 16 residues in the CDR3. The sequenced sample was CD4+ T cells from peripheral blood mononuclear cells, obtained before pregnancy. V gene TRBV5-1 combines with J gene TRBJ1-4; D not resolved. This clonotype was obtained from a female donor with multiple sclerosis, enrolled in a pregnancy study. CDR3 loop: CASSLRWVQPNEKLFF. CDR3 in DNA: TGCGCCAGCAGCTTGAGATGGGTACAGCCAAATGAAAAACTGTTTTTT.